Below are 8 T cell receptor beta chains sequenced from a single sample in a study of T cells after yellow fever vaccination. TCRdb re-analysed the 5' RACE reads in MiXCR, keeping a single row per CDR3 protein. This table has 100,000 to 150,000 distinct CDR3 sequences, more than 7.5% appearing once. This specimen was CD8+ T cells sorted from PBMCs, taken on the day of the yellow fever booster vaccination. The receptors shown here come from a young man who received the YFV17D yellow fever vaccine.

This clonotype was picked up a small number of times. The J gene is TRBJ1-1, the V gene TRBV7-8; D unclear. The V end was cut by 2 bases, the J end by 0 bases, with 10 bases between. Germline assignment: CDR1 SGHVS and CDR2 FQNEAQ. The CDR3 covers 15 residues. This chain's CDR3 is CASSLRLRMNTEAFF. As DNA, the CDR3 is TGTGCCAGCAGCTTAAGGTTACGCATGAACACTGAAGCTTTCTTT.

This clonotype was observed a handful of times. V usage is TRBV4-3 and J usage is TRBJ2-7; maybe TRBD1 (6 bases). Trimming shortened V by 1 base and J by 6 bases, and 13 bases separated the two germline ends. This CDR3 has 14 residues. Germline V gene data show CDR1 as LGHNA and CDR2 as YSLEER. The CDR3 reads CASSQVNRASEQYV. The CDR3 DNA follows: TGCGCCAGCAGCCAAGTGAACAGGGCCTCCGAGCAGTACGTC.

This chain links TRBV20-1 with TRBJ2-1; the D gene is possibly TRBD2 (6 bases). The CDR3 length is 18 residues. From germline, CDR1 is DFQATT and CDR2 SNEGSKA (reference sequence). Trimming shortened V by 0 bases and J by 1 base, and 19 bases separated the two germline ends. This CDR3 is CSARDLNPRGPSYNEQFF. The CDR3 DNA sequence: TGCAGTGCTAGAGACTTAAACCCGCGGGGTCCTTCCTACAATGAGCAGTTCTTC.

The chain is built from TRBV29-1 and TRBJ2-6; D call uncertain. Trimming took 7 bases from V and 0 from J, leaving 4 bases between them. This CDR3 is built from 12 residues. Germline-derived CDR1 and CDR2 are SQVTM and ANQGSEA. CDR3 nucleotide sequence: TGCAGCGCCCGCTCTGGGGCCAACGTCCTGACTTTC. It translates to CSARSGANVLTF. The whole variable domain, remainder taken from reference TRBV29-1 and TRBJ2-6, is SAVISQKPSRDICQRGTSLTIQCQVDSQVTMMFWYRQQPGQSLTLIATANQGSEATYESGFVIDKFPISRPNLTFSTLTVSNMSPEDSSIYLCSARSGANVLTFGAGSRLTVL.

This chain links TRBV27 with TRBJ1-5, with TRBD1 matching 8 bases. CDR3 length: 16 residues. The germline gives CDR1 MNHEY, CDR2 SMNVEV (reference sequence). Trimming cost V 2 bases and J 0 bases; bases outside gene matches: 3. CDR3 sequence (DNA): TGTGCCAGCAGTTTAGGGACAGGCAATAGCAATCAGCCCCAGCATTTT. Its translation: CASSLGTGNSNQPQHF.

This clonotype was observed a few times. The chain is built from TRBV5-5 and TRBJ2-1; 13 nucleotides agree with TRBD2. Looked up from germline, CDR1 is SGHKS and CDR2 is YYEKEE (reference sequence). The CDR3 sequence is 15 residues long. The trim removed 5 bases at V and 10 bases at J, leaving 9 bases unmatched. The CDR3 region is CASRLLAGGPPEQFF. In nucleotides, the CDR3 is TGTGCCAGCAGACTACTAGCGGGGGGGCCCCCCGAGCAGTTCTTC.

The V and J genes are TRBV4-2 and TRBJ2-3; 7 bases match TRBD1. This CDR3 spans 16 amino acids. Germline values: CDR1 LGHNA, CDR2 YNFKEQ. V lost 1 base and J lost 2; bases outside the gene matches: 6. CDR3 DNA sequence: TGTGCCAGCAGCCAAGTCTGGGACAGCCCCACAGATACGCAGTATTTT. Its translation: CASSQVWDSPTDTQYF.

This clonotype has more than one count but fewer than ten. This sequence joins TRBV6-2 or TRBV6-3 and TRBJ2-7, with 7 positions matching TRBD1. This CDR3 spans 15 amino acids. Germline V gene lookup returns CDR1 MNHEY and CDR2 SVGEGT. Losses at the gene ends were 6 bases for V and 6 bases for J; bases not matched to a gene: 14. The CDR3 region is CASSLPYRGRFEQYF. DNA of the CDR3: TGTGCCAGCAGCCTACCTTACAGGGGAAGGTTCGAGCAGTACTTC.